This T cell receptor (beta chain) derives from a study of cytomegalovirus exposure and HLA in healthy donors. The CDR3 consists of 16 residues. V lost 4 bases and J 2 bases, leaving 18 bases between the germline ends. Germline V lookup: CDR1 LNHDA, CDR2 SQIVND (reference sequence). The PCR ran on 60 Vbeta and 13 Jbeta primers. Only in-frame clones appear in the TCRdb table, and some are missing; sequencing was by immunoSEQ multiplex PCR. The sample includes some 200,000 clones, around 80% seen only once; the top ten take about 6%. The clonotype comes from a man aged 35 to 55 in good health and CMV-seropositive. The sequencing input was PBMCs. The chain recombines TRBV19 with TRBJ2-7; tentatively, D is TRBD1 (6 bases). CDR3 coding DNA: TGTGCCAGTAGTAATTCTTATGGGGGCGCGACCTACGAGCAGTACTTC. It encodes CASSNSYGGATYEQYF.